The 27 T cell receptor beta chains given below trace back to one sample, sequenced in a study of cytomegalovirus exposure and HLA in healthy donors. Primers for the PCR totalled 60 Vbeta and 13 Jbeta. Data came from immunoSEQ multiplex PCR; TCRdb stores just in-frame clones and leaves some out. The sample lists roughly 200,000 clones, 77% occurring once. Sequencing was performed on PBMCs. The receptors stem from an older woman in good health and CMV-seropositive.

The chain combines TRBV18 with TRBJ2-1, with 11 bases matching TRBD2. Losses at the gene ends were 3 bases for V and 10 bases for J; bases not matched to a gene: 11. The CDR3 contains 16 residues. Germline V lookup: CDR1 KGHSH, CDR2 LQKENI. The CDR3 nucleotides read TGTGCCAGCTCACCCGGACGCCTAGCGGGAGGCACCGAGCAGTTCTTC. Translated: CASSPGRLAGGTEQFF.

The J gene is TRBJ1-3, the V gene TRBV4-1; weak D call: TRBD1 (6 bases). CDR1 and CDR2 from the germline V gene are MGHRA and YSYEKL. Trimming pared 1 base from V and 0 bases from J, leaving 10 bases between. The CDR3 is 16 residues long. The CDR3 sequence is CASSQVGTTSGNTIYF. In DNA form, the CDR3 reads TGCGCCAGCAGCCAAGTTGGGACAACCTCTGGAAACACCATATATTTT.

This sequence joins TRBV4-1 and TRBJ1-5, with TRBD1 matching over 10 bases. Germline loops: CDR1 MGHRA, CDR2 YSYEKL. V was pared by 1 base and J by 4 bases, with 4 bases of the junction left unmatched. The CDR3 runs 16 residues. CDR3 nucleotide sequence: TGCGCCAGCAGCCAAGTACCGGGACAGGGGAATCAGCCCCAGCATTTT. It encodes CASSQVPGQGNQPQHF.

This clone was recorded a few times. Written as DNA, the CDR3 is TGTGCCAGCAGCCAGGACAGCTCCTATAATTCACCCCTCCACTTT. Protein: CASSQDSSYNSPLHF. This sequence joins TRBV4-2 and TRBJ1-6; D perhaps matches TRBD1 (6 bases). CDR1 is LGHNA, CDR2 YNFKEQ, per germline. This CDR3 comprises 15 residues. The V end was cut by 3 bases, the J end by 0 bases, with 6 bases between.

This chain uses TRBV5-1 with TRBJ2-7; D may be TRBD1 (6 bases). CDR1 SGHRS and CDR2 YFSETQ come from the germline V gene. Deletions cut 3 bases from V and 2 bases from J, with 12 bases between. This CDR3 spans 14 amino acids. CDR3 nucleotide sequence: TGCGCCAGCAGCTCCAGGGGTCCAGCCTACGAGCAGTACTTC. It codes for CASSSRGPAYEQYF.

The chain recombines TRBV19 with TRBJ1-5; D unresolved. The germline V gene encodes CDR1 LNHDA and CDR2 SQIVND (reference sequence). V lost 5 bases and J 0 bases, leaving 23 bases between the germline ends. The CDR3 sequence is 19 residues long. CDR3: CASSPPGGRRHYSNQPQHF. Here the CDR3 DNA reads TGTGCCAGTAGTCCGCCCGGCGGTAGGCGTCATTATAGCAATCAGCCCCAGCATTTT.

The gene calls are TRBV5-1 and TRBJ2-7; D is possibly TRBD1 (6 bases). V was shortened by 1 base and J by 0 bases, with 11 bases between the two germline ends. The length of the CDR3 is 15 residues. CDR1 and CDR2 from the germline V gene are SGHRS and YFSETQ. CDR3: CASSLTPGVSYEQYF. The CDR3 DNA reads as TGCGCCAGCAGCTTGACCCCAGGGGTCTCCTACGAGCAGTACTTC.

The chain joins TRBV11-2 to TRBJ1-5, with D possibly TRBD1 on 6 matching bases. Germline loops: CDR1 SGHAT, CDR2 FQNNGV. V dropped 1 base and J dropped 8 bases, with 21 bases sitting between them. CDR3 length: 17 amino acids. The chain's CDR3 is CASSLGVQGRLGEPQHF. The CDR3 DNA reads as TGTGCCAGCAGCTTAGGTGTACAGGGCCGCTTGGGTGAGCCCCAGCATTTT.

The chain combines TRBV21-1 with TRBJ2-1; the D call of TRBD2 is as the table states it, not checked on the DNA. TRBV21-1 represents a pseudogene. CDR3 length: 17 amino acids. The CDR3 nucleotides read TGTGCCAGCAGCCTTGGGGAGCGGGGGGATTTTTGGAATGAGCAGTTCTTC. Translation gives CASSLGERGDFWNEQFF.

This chain joins TRBV6-6 and TRBJ1-5, with TRBD1 matching 9 bases. The CDR3 loop spans 14 amino acids. Trimming removed 5 bases from V and 2 bases from J; junction bases left unmatched: 1. Germline lookup yields CDR1 MNHNY and CDR2 SVGAGI (reference sequence). The CDR3 region is CASSRQGGNQPQHF. As DNA, the CDR3 is TGTGCCAGCAGTCGACAGGGGGGCAATCAGCCCCAGCATTTT.

In this sample, this clone turned up a few times. J is TRBJ1-2 and V is TRBV7-8; D possibly corresponds to TRBD1 (5 bases). V gave up 0 bases and J gave up 8 bases, with 10 bases separating them. CDR1 SGHVS and CDR2 FQNEAQ come from the germline V gene. CDR3 size: 13 residues. CDR3 DNA: TGTGCCAGCAGCTTAGCGGGGCTCGACGGCTACACCTTC. It encodes CASSLAGLDGYTF.

V and J are TRBV18 and TRBJ2-7, with 10 positions matching TRBD2. This CDR3 comprises 13 residues. Germline loops: CDR1 KGHSH, CDR2 LQKENI. V shed 2 bases and J 7 bases; nucleotides not matched to a gene: 2. The CDR3 loop reads CASSPGLAEEQYF. The CDR3 DNA reads as TGTGCCAGCTCACCAGGACTAGCGGAGGAGCAGTACTTC.

This clone occurred a few times. The CDR3 region is CASSYSRALGYGYTF. As DNA, the CDR3 is TGTGCCAGCAGTTACAGCAGGGCCTTAGGCTATGGCTACACCTTC. The chain couples TRBV6-5 to TRBJ1-2; possibly TRBD1 for D (5 bases). Per germline, CDR1 MNHEY and CDR2 SVGAGI. This CDR3 is 15 amino acids long. The germline V and J ends were trimmed by 2 bases and 4 bases, with 14 bases remaining between them.

Turning to this clone: Other nucleotide sequences from this sample produce the same CDR3. The chain employs TRBV6-5 and TRBJ2-1; 11 bases map to TRBD1. The length of the CDR3 is 15 residues. Unmatched junction bases numbered 2, after V lost 0 bases and J lost 7 bases. The germline V gene encodes CDR1 MNHEY and CDR2 SVGAGI. The CDR3: CASSYSGTGGNEQFF. The CDR3 coding sequence is TGTGCCAGCAGTTACTCCGGGACAGGGGGAAATGAGCAGTTCTTC.

The J gene is TRBJ1-1, the V gene TRBV7-9; TRBD1 matches at 10 bases. The CDR3 consists of 15 residues. Looked up from germline, CDR1 is SEHNR and CDR2 is FQNEAQ (reference sequence). The ends lost 8 bases at V and 3 bases at J; junction bases unmatched: 9. CDR3 bases: TGTGCCAGCTACTCCTTTGGACAGGGGGACACTGAAGCTTTCTTT. Translating it yields CASYSFGQGDTEAFF.

This clone was found a few times. Written as DNA, the CDR3 is TGCGCCAGCAGCTTGGTAGGCCAGGGCCACGAAAAACTGTTTTTT. Protein sequence: CASSLVGQGHEKLFF. The J gene is TRBJ1-4, the V gene TRBV5-1; maybe TRBD1 (5 bases). Germline assignment: CDR1 SGHRS and CDR2 YFSETQ. The CDR3 consists of 15 residues. The ends were cut back, 0 bases at V and 8 bases at J, with 14 bases in the middle.

The table lists this clone with a count of one. The V and J genes are TRBV6-1 and TRBJ2-3; TRBD1 aligns across 7 bases. CDR3 length equals 13 residues. Germline V lookup: CDR1 MNHNS, CDR2 SASEGT. Unmatched junction bases numbered 3, after V lost 5 bases and J lost 4 bases. CDR3 residues: CASSPTGADTQYF. CDR3 in DNA: TGTGCCAGCAGTCCTACAGGGGCAGATACGCAGTATTTT.

J is TRBJ1-2 and V is TRBV29-1; TRBD1 aligns across 9 bases. The CDR3 spans 16 residues. The V gene's germline CDR1 is SQVTM and CDR2 ANQGSEA. The V gene end was trimmed by 6 bases and the J gene end by 3 bases; junction bases not matched to a gene: 14. CDR3 amino acids: CSVHRGQGRSDYGYTF. CDR3 DNA sequence: TGCAGCGTGCACAGGGGACAGGGAAGGTCTGACTATGGCTACACCTTC.

The chain is built from TRBV5-1 and TRBJ1-1; D unresolved. The length of the CDR3 is 13 residues. The germline gives CDR1 SGHRS, CDR2 YFSETQ. V was pared by 0 bases and J by 8 bases, with 11 bases between. Here the CDR3 DNA reads TGCGCCAGCAGCTTGGTAACCGGGTCCGAAGCTTTCTTT. Its translation: CASSLVTGSEAFF.

CDR3 protein: CAWSVLLGGDSTDTQYF. In DNA form, the CDR3 reads TGTGCCTGGAGTGTACTGTTGGGGGGGGACTCCACAGATACGCAGTATTTT. The chain links TRBV30 to TRBJ2-3, with 7 bases that match TRBD2. CDR3 length: 17 amino acids. V lost 0 bases and J lost 2; bases outside the gene matches: 11. CDR1 is GTSNPN and CDR2 is SVGIG in the germline V gene (reference sequence).

This chain joins TRBV5-1 and TRBJ1-4, with no clear D. Trimming took 1 base from V and 0 from J, leaving 4 bases between them. The CDR3 runs to 14 residues. Germline V gene lookup returns CDR1 SGHRS and CDR2 YFSETQ. The CDR3, as DNA: TGCGCCAGCAGCTTGAGAGCAACTAATGAAAAACTGTTTTTT. Amino acid sequence: CASSLRATNEKLFF.

The chain joins TRBV5-1 to TRBJ2-3; 11 bases are a match to TRBD2. The CDR3 runs 18 residues. Germline V CDR1 and CDR2: SGHRS, YFSETQ. Trimming took 0 bases from V and 1 from J; bases not matched to a gene: 7. This CDR3 reads CASSLARLAGGRTDTQYF. The CDR3 DNA reads TGCGCCAGCAGCTTGGCGCGGCTAGCGGGGGGCCGCACAGATACGCAGTATTTT.

This CDR3 reads CASSYGATLHF. The CDR3 nucleotides are TGTGCCAGCAGCTACGGTGCAACCCTCCACTTT. V gene TRBV5-6 combines with J gene TRBJ1-6; D is unclear. This CDR3 contains 11 residues. The V end was cut by 3 bases, the J end by 14 bases, with 9 bases between. CDR1 and CDR2 from the germline V gene are SGHDT and YYEEEE.

The chain is built from TRBV7-9 and TRBJ2-1, with 7 bases that match TRBD1. Germline assignment: CDR1 SEHNR and CDR2 FQNEAQ (reference sequence). V trimming: 3 bases; J trimming: 9 bases; junction bases outside the gene matches: 2. The CDR3 totals 12 residues. The CDR3 bases are TGTGCCAGCAGCTTGACAGGGCTTGAGCAGTTCTTC. Translated, it gives CASSLTGLEQFF. Complete variable domain (other parts from reference TRBV7-9 and TRBJ2-1): DTGVSQNPRHKITKRGQNVTFRCDPISEHNRLYWYRQTLGQGPEFLTYFQNEAQLEKSRLLSDRFSAERPKGSFSTLEIQRTEQGDSAMYLCASSLTGLEQFFGPGTRLTVL.

The J gene is TRBJ1-5, the V gene TRBV6-1; perhaps TRBD1 as D (5 bases). V was shortened by 4 bases and J by 2 bases, with 9 bases between the two germline ends. The V gene's germline CDR1 is MNHNS and CDR2 SASEGT. CDR3 length equals 14 residues. The CDR3 DNA reads TGTGCCAGCAGTGTGGACACGGGCAATCAGCCCCAGCATTTT. Amino acids: CASSVDTGNQPQHF.

The gene calls are TRBV6-6 and TRBJ2-1, with D tentatively TRBD1 (5 bases). V dropped 8 bases and J dropped 7 bases, with 21 bases sitting between them. Germline CDR1 MNHNY, CDR2 SVGAGI (reference sequence). This CDR3 comprises 15 residues. CDR3 coding DNA: TGTGCCAGCTCACTTGACACGACAGCGTGGAATGAGCAGTTCTTC. It specifies CASSLDTTAWNEQFF.

This clone occurred once. The CDR3 loop reads CAIMRADAYGYTF. For the CDR3, the DNA is TGTGCCATCATGAGGGCAGACGCCTATGGCTACACCTTC. V usage is TRBV10-3 and J usage is TRBJ1-2; D is undetermined. CDR3 size: 13 residues. CDR1 is ENHRY, CDR2 SYGVKD, per germline. The V end was cut by 7 bases, the J end by 4 bases, with 13 bases between.